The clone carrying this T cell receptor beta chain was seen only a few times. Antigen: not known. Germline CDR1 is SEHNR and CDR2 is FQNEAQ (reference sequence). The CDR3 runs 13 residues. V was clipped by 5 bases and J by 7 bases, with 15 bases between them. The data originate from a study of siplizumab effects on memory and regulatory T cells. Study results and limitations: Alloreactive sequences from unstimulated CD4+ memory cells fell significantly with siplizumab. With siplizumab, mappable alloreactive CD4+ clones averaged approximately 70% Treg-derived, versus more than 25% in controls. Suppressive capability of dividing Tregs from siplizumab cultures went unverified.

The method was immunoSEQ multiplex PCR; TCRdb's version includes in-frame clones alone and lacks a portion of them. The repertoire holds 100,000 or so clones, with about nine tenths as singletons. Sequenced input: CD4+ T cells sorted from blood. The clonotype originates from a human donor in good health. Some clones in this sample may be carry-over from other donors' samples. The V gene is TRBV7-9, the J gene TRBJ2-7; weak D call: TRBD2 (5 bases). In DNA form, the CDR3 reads TGTGCCAGCAGCCCTGTGGGAGTTGTTGAGCAGTACTTC. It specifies CASSPVGVVEQYF.